The sequence of this T cell receptor beta chain was determined in a study of cytomegalovirus exposure and HLA in healthy donors. Study-wide background: Most donors, more than 80% of 398 genotyped, fell in the Caucasian-associated ancestry cluster.

Donors counted as nominally healthy when sampled, yet unrecorded immune exposures were likely. Germline V gives CDR1 LNHDA, CDR2 SQIVND (reference sequence). This CDR3 has 15 amino acids. Trimming shortened V by 4 bases and J by 2 bases, and 12 bases separated the two germline ends. Primers included in the PCR were 60 Vbeta and 13 Jbeta primers. Using immunoSEQ multiplex PCR, the repertoire was profiled, and TCRdb retains in-frame clones only, with some absent. The profile shows about 190,000 clones, 65% to 85% of them singletons. The source is a woman younger than 30 in good health and CMV-seronegative. Sample: PBMCs. The gene calls are TRBV19 and TRBJ1-5; D is perhaps TRBD1 (6 bases). CDR3 sequence: CASSRGRQGNQPQHF. In nucleotides, the CDR3 is TGTGCCAGTAGTAGGGGGAGACAGGGCAATCAGCCCCAGCATTTT.